A single sample gave rise to the 31 T cell receptor beta chains below, sequenced in a study of human T cells and chemical hapten exposure. Total RNA was isolated from whole blood that had not been fractionated. TCRdb re-analysed the 5' RACE reads in MiXCR, keeping a single row per CDR3 protein. This sample has 130,000 or so distinct CDR3 sequences; 4.1% occur once, and the top ten carry over 1.2%. These receptors were taken from a female donor in good health.

This clonotype was observed many times. This chain links TRBV7-2 with TRBJ2-3; 12 bases are shared with TRBD2. Germline trimming cut 4 bases from V and 4 bases from J; bases unmatched to any gene: 9. CDR1 SGHTA and CDR2 FQGNSA come from the germline V gene. This CDR3 has 17 amino acids. CDR3 region: CASSSRTSGVGSDTQYF. CDR3 nucleotides: TGTGCCAGCAGCTCCCGGACTAGCGGGGTGGGGTCAGATACGCAGTATTTT. The complete variable domain, with remaining parts taken from reference TRBV7-2 and TRBJ2-3, reads GAGVSQSPSNKVTEKGKDVELRCDPISGHTALYWYRQSLGQGLEFLIYFQGNSAPDKSGLPSDRFSAERTGGSVSTLTIQRTQQEDSAVYLCASSSRTSGVGSDTQYFGPGTRLTVL.

This clonotype occurred many times. This chain links TRBV5-1 with TRBJ2-7; no firm D call. The CDR3 covers 13 residues. Germline CDR1 is SGHRS and CDR2 is YFSETQ. V lost 2 bases, J lost 4 bases, and 10 bases lay in between. CDR3 nucleotides: TGCGCCAGCAGCTTCGGTTCCGCGTACGAGCAGTACTTC. Translating it yields CASSFGSAYEQYF.

In its sample, this clonotype was seen many times. The chain recombines TRBV20-1 with TRBJ1-1; maybe TRBD1 (5 bases). Trimming left V 4 bases short and J 5 bases short, with 11 bases between. The V gene's germline CDR1 is DFQATT and CDR2 SNEGSKA (reference sequence). The CDR3 has 12 amino acids. The CDR3 protein is CSATYGGTEAFF. The CDR3 bases are TGCAGTGCTACCTACGGGGGGACTGAAGCTTTCTTT.

Many counts were recorded for this clonotype. CDR3 in amino acids: CASSYGNEQFF. In DNA, the CDR3 is TGTGCCAGCAGTTACGGGAATGAGCAGTTCTTC. The chain has TRBV6-5 and TRBJ2-1, with D unclear. V dropped 2 bases and J dropped 7 bases, with 3 bases sitting between them. The CDR3 length is 11 residues. The germline CDR1 and CDR2 sequences are MNHEY and SVGAGI.

About this clonotype: With a much larger clone just one base away, this may be a read error. J is TRBJ2-7 and V is TRBV6-1; the match to TRBD1 covers 11 bases. The CDR3 has 18 amino acids. CDR1 and CDR2 (germline): MNHNS, SASEGT. Trimming removed 1 base from V and 1 base from J; junction bases left unmatched: 9. CDR3 in DNA: TGTGCCAGCAGTGAAGTATTATGGGGACAGGGGGAGTCCTACGAGCAGTACTTC. Residues: CASSEVLWGQGESYEQYF.

This clonotype occurred a few times. V is TRBV12-3 or TRBV12-4 and J is TRBJ1-1; 9 positions match TRBD1. Trimming took 6 bases from V and 6 from J; bases not matched to a gene: 8. The CDR3 length is 14 residues. The DNA of the CDR3 is TGTGCCAGCAGCAAGGGACAGGGTATGGCTGAAGCTTTCTTT. Protein: CASSKGQGMAEAFF.

This clonotype was recorded at least ten times. The CDR3 reads CASSVTGGSNQPQHF. CDR3 in DNA: TGCGCCAGCAGTGTGACAGGGGGTTCAAATCAGCCCCAGCATTTT. V and J are TRBV5-1 and TRBJ1-5; 9 nucleotides agree with TRBD1. Germline values: CDR1 SGHRS, CDR2 YFSETQ. V was pared by 5 bases and J by 4 bases, with 7 bases of the junction left unmatched. The CDR3 covers 15 residues. The full variable domain, rest sourced from reference TRBV5-1 and TRBJ1-5, is KAGVTQTPRYLIKTRGQQVTLSCSPISGHRSVSWYQQTPGQGLQFLFEYFSETQRNKGNFPGRFSGRQFSNSRSEMNVSTLELGDSALYLCASSVTGGSNQPQHFGDGTRLSIL.

Ten or more counts support this clonotype. This chain uses TRBV20-1 with TRBJ2-1, with D tentatively TRBD1 or TRBD2 (5 bases each). The germline CDR1 and CDR2 sequences are DFQATT and SNEGSKA (reference sequence). The CDR3 spans 13 residues. V was cut by 4 bases and J by 7 bases, with 14 bases left in between. The CDR3 nucleotides read TGCAGTGCTACCGGGACCCTGGGGAATGAGCAGTTCTTC. This translates into CSATGTLGNEQFF.

CDR3 region: CASSPGPGQGNTEAFF. DNA of the CDR3: TGCGCCAGCAGCCCGGGGCCAGGACAGGGTAACACTGAAGCTTTCTTT. This chain connects TRBV5-1 to TRBJ1-1, with 8 positions matching TRBD1. Per the germline V gene, CDR1 is SGHRS and CDR2 is YFSETQ. The junction had 10 bases not matched to a gene; V was cut back by 4 bases and J by 2 bases. This CDR3 has 16 residues.

There are many counts of this clonotype. The gene calls are TRBV6-4 and TRBJ2-3; TRBD2 aligns across 7 bases. This CDR3 spans 16 amino acids. The V and J ends lost 3 bases and 2 bases, in that order; junction bases with no gene match: 8. CDR1 is MRHNA, CDR2 SNTAGT, per germline. The CDR3 nucleotides are TGTGCCAGCAGTGAACGAAGCGGGGACCACACAGATACGCAGTATTTT. It codes for CASSERSGDHTDTQYF.

This clonotype occurred many times. This chain joins TRBV12-3 or TRBV12-4 and TRBJ2-1; D is perhaps TRBD1 or TRBD2 (5 bases each). Deletions cut 5 bases from V and 2 bases from J, with 31 bases between. The CDR3 extends over 21 amino acids. CDR3 residues: CASSPPYGAPSMTGAYNEQFF. For the CDR3, the DNA is TGTGCCAGCAGTCCACCCTACGGGGCTCCTAGTATGACTGGAGCCTACAATGAGCAGTTCTTC.

This clonotype was found a few times. The chain employs TRBV11-2 and TRBJ2-5; TRBD2 aligns across 12 bases. Germline CDR1 reads SGHAT; CDR2 reads FQNNGV. V lost 4 bases, J lost 4 bases, and 7 bases stayed unmatched. There are 16 residues in the CDR3. The DNA of the CDR3 is TGTGCCAGCAGCTCAATTCTAGCGGGGGGGGGAGAGACCCAGTACTTC. This translates into CASSSILAGGGETQYF.

The table lists this clonotype with a few counts. The V gene is TRBV29-1, the J gene TRBJ2-7; D tentatively reads TRBD1 or TRBD2 (5 bases each). The germline CDR1 and CDR2 sequences are SQVTM and ANQGSEA. The CDR3 is 14 residues long. Trimming took 4 bases from V and 2 from J, leaving 15 bases between them. The CDR3 protein is CSVVPGMGAYEQYF. CDR3 DNA sequence: TGCAGCGTTGTCCCCGGGATGGGGGCCTACGAGCAGTACTTC.

This clonotype was observed at least ten times. The chain couples TRBV15 to TRBJ2-3, with 7 bases that match TRBD1. The CDR3 covers 14 residues. Trimming removed 8 bases from V and 2 bases from J; junction bases left unmatched: 7. Germline assignment: CDR1 LNHNV and CDR2 YYDKDF (reference sequence). This CDR3 is CATADRYFTDTQYF. CDR3 bases: TGTGCCACCGCGGACAGGTATTTCACAGATACGCAGTATTTT.

The table lists this clonotype with many counts. The J gene is TRBJ2-5, the V gene TRBV28; a weak D match, TRBD1 (5 bases). The CDR3 has 13 residues. Germline values: CDR1 MDHEN, CDR2 SYDVKM. The V end was cut by 10 bases, the J end by 2 bases, with 14 bases between. In DNA, the CDR3 is TGTGCCAACCGAAGGGGCTTACAAGAGACCCAGTACTTC. Protein sequence: CANRRGLQETQYF.

This clonotype was counted at least ten times. The genes are TRBV6-2 or TRBV6-3 and TRBJ2-3; 13 bases fit TRBD2. V shed 6 bases, J shed 0 bases, and the junction held 6 bases outside the gene matches. The CDR3 contains 17 residues. CDR1 is MNHEY and CDR2 is SVGEGT in the germline V gene. The CDR3, as DNA: TGTGCCAGCAGAGGTGGACTAGCGGGGGTCAGCACAGATACGCAGTATTTT. It translates to CASRGGLAGVSTDTQYF.

This clonotype has a count of ten or more. The V and J genes are TRBV7-9 and TRBJ2-3, with D unresolved. V lost 1 base to trimming and J lost 5 bases, with 10 bases between them. The CDR3 consists of 14 residues. Germline assignment: CDR1 SEHNR and CDR2 FQNEAQ (reference sequence). The CDR3, as DNA: TGTGCCAGCAGCTTAGTGGATGGCGGAGATACGCAGTATTTT. It translates to CASSLVDGGDTQYF.

In its sample, this clonotype was seen many times. The chain joins TRBV6-6 to TRBJ1-5, with D tentatively TRBD1 (6 bases). There are 14 residues in the CDR3. Looked up from germline, CDR1 is MNHNY and CDR2 is SVGAGI (reference sequence). V gave up 6 bases and J gave up 4 bases, with 13 bases separating them. The CDR3 sequence is CASRSGGLNQPQHF. The DNA for the CDR3 is TGTGCCAGCAGGTCTGGGGGGCTAAATCAGCCCCAGCATTTT.

This clonotype was counted many times. The chain joins TRBV28 to TRBJ1-4; D may be TRBD1 (6 bases). Germline CDR1 MDHEN, CDR2 SYDVKM. This CDR3 has 16 residues. V was trimmed by 6 bases and J by 5 bases, leaving 19 bases between them. CDR3: CASRGATGRGNEKLFF. The DNA of the CDR3 is TGTGCCAGCAGAGGCGCTACAGGGAGAGGCAATGAAAAACTGTTTTTT.

This clonotype was found many times. This sequence joins TRBV7-2 and TRBJ2-3; 14 nucleotides line up with TRBD2. The CDR3 spans 18 residues. The germline CDR1 and CDR2 sequences are SGHTA and FQGNSA. The V and J ends lost 1 base and 8 bases, in that order; junction bases with no gene match: 11. The CDR3 sequence: CASSLVGGTSGGGGTQYF. The CDR3, as DNA: TGTGCCAGCAGCTTAGTAGGGGGGACTAGCGGGGGCGGGGGTACGCAGTATTTT.

J is TRBJ2-5 and V is TRBV5-4, with 7 bases identical to TRBD1. The CDR3 covers 17 residues. Germline V gene sequence: CDR1 SGHNT, CDR2 YYREEE (reference sequence). The ends lost 0 bases at V and 1 base at J; junction bases unmatched: 9. CDR3 sequence reads: CASSLGRPGQSQETQYF. The CDR3 bases are TGTGCCAGCAGCTTGGGGCGACCGGGACAGTCCCAAGAGACCCAGTACTTC.

The table lists this clonotype with many counts. The rearrangement joins TRBV11-2 to TRBJ1-6, with 9 bases aligning to TRBD1. The V and J ends lost 2 bases and 7 bases, in that order; junction bases with no gene match: 3. Germline values: CDR1 SGHAT, CDR2 FQNNGV. The CDR3 spans 15 residues. The CDR3 loop is CASSLLGTGNSPLHF. In DNA form, the CDR3 reads TGTGCCAGCAGCTTACTTGGGACAGGGAATTCACCCCTCCACTTT. Using reference TRBV11-2 and TRBJ1-6 for the parts outside the CDR3, the full variable domain is EAGVAQSPRYKIIEKRQSVAFWCNPISGHATLYWYQQILGQGPKLLIQFQNNGVVDDSQLPKDRFSAERLKGVDSTLKIQPAKLEDSAVYLCASSLLGTGNSPLHFGNGTRLTVT.

Ten or more counts support this clonotype. The genes are TRBV7-9 and TRBJ2-5; TRBD1 matches at 8 bases. This CDR3 comprises 15 residues. From germline, CDR1 is SEHNR and CDR2 FQNEAQ (reference sequence). With V trimmed by 0 bases and J by 9 bases, 9 bases remained unmatched. The CDR3 loop is CASSLAGGQGVPQYF. In DNA form, the CDR3 reads TGTGCCAGCAGCTTAGCCGGTGGACAGGGAGTGCCCCAGTACTTC.

J is TRBJ1-5 and V is TRBV19; D is undetermined. The V end lost 5 bases, the J end lost 0 bases, and 8 bases lay between the germline ends. The CDR3 extends over 14 amino acids. Germline values: CDR1 LNHDA, CDR2 SQIVND (reference sequence). In DNA form, the CDR3 reads TGTGCCAGTAGTGGGAGTAATAGCAATCAGCCCCAGCATTTT. Protein sequence: CASSGSNSNQPQHF.

The CDR3 bases are TGTGCCAGCAGCGATAAACCGATTACCGGGACAGGGGATTATGATTCACCCCTCCACTTT. Protein product: CASSDKPITGTGDYDSPLHF. This rearrangement joins TRBV3-1 to TRBJ1-6; 10 bases are shared with TRBD1. The junction had 21 bases not matched to a gene; V was cut back by 5 bases and J by 8 bases. CDR3 length equals 20 residues. CDR1 LGHDT and CDR2 YNNKEL come from the germline V gene (reference sequence).

The table lists this clonotype with many counts. The chain combines TRBV27 with TRBJ1-2; D unclear. Germline V lookup: CDR1 MNHEY, CDR2 SMNVEV (reference sequence). This CDR3 region has 13 residues. V shed 1 base and J shed 3 bases, with 6 bases lying between them. CDR3 nucleotide sequence: TGTGCCAGCAGTTTATGGGGTGACTATGGCTACACCTTC. Its translation is CASSLWGDYGYTF.

This clonotype was detected many times. The V and J genes are TRBV6-5 and TRBJ2-3; D remains ambiguous. The V gene's germline CDR1 is MNHEY and CDR2 SVGAGI. The CDR3 spans 16 residues. V was shortened by 2 bases and J by 4 bases, with 16 bases between the two germline ends. The chain's CDR3 is CASSYTATSTPDTQYF. CDR3 coding DNA: TGTGCCAGCAGTTACACGGCGACCAGTACCCCAGATACGCAGTATTTT.

A note on this clonotype: This CDR3 is missing its conserved last phenylalanine or tryptophan, likely due to a read error. The chain joins TRBV18 to TRBJ1-3; weak D call: TRBD1 (6 bases). The CDR3 loop spans 16 amino acids. The germline V gene has CDR1 KGHSH and CDR2 LQKENI. The V end lost 6 bases, the J end lost 2 bases, and 17 bases lay between the germline ends. The CDR3 DNA sequence: TGTGCCAGCTCGCCCTCCCCACAGGGCCCTGGAAACACCATATATGTT. Its protein is CASSPSPQGPGNTIYV.

This clonotype was counted many times. The V and J genes are TRBV5-4 and TRBJ2-3; the D gene is possibly TRBD2 (7 bases). Per the germline V gene, CDR1 is SGHNT and CDR2 is YYREEE (reference sequence). This CDR3 comprises 15 residues. V lost 0 bases and J 7 bases, leaving 15 bases between the germline ends. For the CDR3, the DNA is TGTGCCAGCAGCTTGGAACAGGGAGGGTTCAATACGCAGTATTTT. Amino acid sequence: CASSLEQGGFNTQYF.

At least ten counts were recorded for this clonotype. The chain joins TRBV12-3 or TRBV12-4 to TRBJ1-4; 8 bases are a match to TRBD1. The V gene end was trimmed by 6 bases and the J gene end by 4 bases; junction bases not matched to a gene: 10. This CDR3 region has 16 residues. DNA for the CDR3: TGTGCCAGCAGACGGACAGGGACTTGGGGTAATGAAAAACTGTTTTTT. Its translation is CASRRTGTWGNEKLFF.

This clonotype occurred many times. The chain recombines TRBV29-1 with TRBJ2-2; perhaps D is TRBD1 or TRBD2 (5 bases each). Trimming removed 6 bases at V and 2 bases at J, with 13 bases between. The CDR3 totals 14 residues. The germline CDR1 and CDR2 sequences are SQVTM and ANQGSEA. The CDR3 sequence: CSVALGTNTGELFF. CDR3 DNA: TGCAGCGTAGCGCTTGGGACCAACACCGGGGAGCTGTTTTTT.